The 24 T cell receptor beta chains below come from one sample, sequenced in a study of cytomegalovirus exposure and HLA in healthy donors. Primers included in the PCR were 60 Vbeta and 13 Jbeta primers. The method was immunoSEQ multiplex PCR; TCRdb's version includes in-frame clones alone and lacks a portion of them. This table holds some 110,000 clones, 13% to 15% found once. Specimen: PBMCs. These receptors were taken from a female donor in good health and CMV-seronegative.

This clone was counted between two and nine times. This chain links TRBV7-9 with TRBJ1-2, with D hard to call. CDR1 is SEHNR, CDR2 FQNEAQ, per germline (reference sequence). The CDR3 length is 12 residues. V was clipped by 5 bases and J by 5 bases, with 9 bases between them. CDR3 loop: CASSRTEYGYTF. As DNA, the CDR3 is TGTGCCAGCAGCCGCACAGAGTATGGCTACACCTTC.

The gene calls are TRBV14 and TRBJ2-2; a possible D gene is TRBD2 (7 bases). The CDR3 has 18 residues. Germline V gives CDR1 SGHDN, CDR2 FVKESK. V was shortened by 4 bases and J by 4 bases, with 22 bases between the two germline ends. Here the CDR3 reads CASSRALLPGEGTGELFF. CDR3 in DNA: TGTGCCAGCAGCCGCGCACTCCTCCCAGGGGAGGGCACCGGGGAGCTGTTTTTT.

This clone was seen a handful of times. The CDR3 nucleotides are TGTGCCAGCAGGACAGGGCAAGGCTACACCTTC. Translating it yields CASRTGQGYTF. This chain joins TRBV6-5 and TRBJ1-2; 7 bases align to TRBD1. This CDR3 is built from 11 residues. Germline values: CDR1 MNHEY, CDR2 SVGAGI. Losses at the gene ends were 6 bases for V and 8 bases for J; bases not matched to a gene: 3.

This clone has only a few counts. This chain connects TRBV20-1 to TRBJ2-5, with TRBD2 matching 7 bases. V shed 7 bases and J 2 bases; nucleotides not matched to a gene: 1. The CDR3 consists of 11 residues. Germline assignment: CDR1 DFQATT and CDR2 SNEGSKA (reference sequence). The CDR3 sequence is CSGDYQETQYF. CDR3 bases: TGCAGTGGGGACTATCAAGAGACCCAGTACTTC.

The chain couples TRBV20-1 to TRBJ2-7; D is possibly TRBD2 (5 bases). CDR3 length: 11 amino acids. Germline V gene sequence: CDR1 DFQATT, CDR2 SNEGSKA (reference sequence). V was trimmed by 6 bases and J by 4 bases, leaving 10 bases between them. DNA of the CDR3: TGCAGTGCCGCGGCGGGTTACGAGCAGTACTTC. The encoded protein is CSAAAGYEQYF.

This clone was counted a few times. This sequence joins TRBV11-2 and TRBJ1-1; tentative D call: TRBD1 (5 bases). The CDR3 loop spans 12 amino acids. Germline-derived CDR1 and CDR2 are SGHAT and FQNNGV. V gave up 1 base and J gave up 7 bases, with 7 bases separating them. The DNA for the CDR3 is TGTGCCAGCAGCTTAGTGACAGATGAAGCTTTCTTT. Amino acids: CASSLVTDEAFF.

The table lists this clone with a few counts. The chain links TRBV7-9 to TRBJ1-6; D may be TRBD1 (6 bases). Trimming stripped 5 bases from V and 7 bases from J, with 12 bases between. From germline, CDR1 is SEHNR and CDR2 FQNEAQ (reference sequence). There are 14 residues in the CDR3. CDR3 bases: TGTGCCAGCAGCCCGGACAGAATCAATTCACCCCTCCACTTT. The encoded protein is CASSPDRINSPLHF.

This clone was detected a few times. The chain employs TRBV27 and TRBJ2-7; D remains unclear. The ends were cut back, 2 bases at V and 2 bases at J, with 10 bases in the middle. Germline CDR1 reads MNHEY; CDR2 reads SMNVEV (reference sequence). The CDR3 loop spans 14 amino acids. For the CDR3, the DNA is TGTGCCAGCAGTTTACTGGATGCGGCCTACGAGCAGTACTTC. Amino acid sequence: CASSLLDAAYEQYF.

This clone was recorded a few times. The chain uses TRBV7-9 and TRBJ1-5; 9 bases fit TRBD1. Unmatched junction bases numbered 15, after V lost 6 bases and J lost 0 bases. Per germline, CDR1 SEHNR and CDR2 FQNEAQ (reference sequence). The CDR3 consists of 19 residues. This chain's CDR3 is CASSLWRGQGQNSNQPQHF. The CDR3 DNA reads TGTGCCAGCAGTCTTTGGCGGGGACAGGGACAAAATAGCAATCAGCCCCAGCATTTT. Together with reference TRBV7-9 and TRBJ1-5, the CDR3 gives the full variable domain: DTGVSQNPRHKITKRGQNVTFRCDPISEHNRLYWYRQTLGQGPEFLTYFQNEAQLEKSRLLSDRFSAERPKGSFSTLEIQRTEQGDSAMYLCASSLWRGQGQNSNQPQHFGDGTRLSIL.

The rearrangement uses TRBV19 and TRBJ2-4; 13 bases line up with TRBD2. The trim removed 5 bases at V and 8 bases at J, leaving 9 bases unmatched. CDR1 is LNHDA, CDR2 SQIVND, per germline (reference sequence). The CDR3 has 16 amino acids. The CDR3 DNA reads TGTGCCAGTAGTGCTAGACTAGCGGGAGGTATGGACATTCAGTACTTC. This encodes CASSARLAGGMDIQYF.

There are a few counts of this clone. The CDR3 bases are TGTGCCAGCAGTGGACAGAGGCACAATGAGCAGTTCTTC. It codes for CASSGQRHNEQFF. V gene TRBV25-1 combines with J gene TRBJ2-1, with D possibly being TRBD1 (5 bases). Germline V lookup: CDR1 MGHDK, CDR2 SYGVNS. The CDR3 extends over 13 amino acids. V was cut by 4 bases and J by 5 bases, with 9 bases left in between.

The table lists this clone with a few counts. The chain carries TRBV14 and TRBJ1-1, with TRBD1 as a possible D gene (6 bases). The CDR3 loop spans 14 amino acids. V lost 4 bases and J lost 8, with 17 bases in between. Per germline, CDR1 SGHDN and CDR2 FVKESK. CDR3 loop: CASSPLVLGTEAFF. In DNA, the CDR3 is TGTGCCAGCAGCCCGCTTGTGCTAGGGACAGAAGCTTTCTTT.

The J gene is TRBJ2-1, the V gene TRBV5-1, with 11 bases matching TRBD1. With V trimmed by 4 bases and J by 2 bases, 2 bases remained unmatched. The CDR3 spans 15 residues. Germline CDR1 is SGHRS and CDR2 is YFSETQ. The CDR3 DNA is TGCGCCAGCAGCCAGGACAGGGGGCCCTACAATGAGCAGTTCTTC. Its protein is CASSQDRGPYNEQFF.

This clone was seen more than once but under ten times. The CDR3 here is CASTDRGEKLFF. The CDR3 DNA reads TGTGCCAGCACCGACAGGGGTGAAAAACTGTTTTTT. The rearrangement uses TRBV6-5 and TRBJ1-4; 8 bases map to TRBD1. The germline gives CDR1 MNHEY, CDR2 SVGAGI. V lost 7 bases, J lost 7 bases, and 2 bases stayed unmatched. The CDR3 loop spans 12 amino acids.

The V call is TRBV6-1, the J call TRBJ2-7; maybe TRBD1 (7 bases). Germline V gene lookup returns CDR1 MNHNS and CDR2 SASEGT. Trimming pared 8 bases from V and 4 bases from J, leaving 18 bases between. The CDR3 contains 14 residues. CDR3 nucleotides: TGTGCCAGCCAGCTGTGGAGGGGGCTTTACGAGCAGTACTTC. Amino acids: CASQLWRGLYEQYF.

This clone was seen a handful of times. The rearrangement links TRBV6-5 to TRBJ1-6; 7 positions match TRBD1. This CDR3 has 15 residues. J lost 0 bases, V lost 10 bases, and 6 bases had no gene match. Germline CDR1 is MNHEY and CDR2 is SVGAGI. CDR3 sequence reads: CATRQGASYNSPLHF. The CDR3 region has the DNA TGTGCCACCCGACAGGGAGCCTCCTATAATTCACCCCTCCACTTT.

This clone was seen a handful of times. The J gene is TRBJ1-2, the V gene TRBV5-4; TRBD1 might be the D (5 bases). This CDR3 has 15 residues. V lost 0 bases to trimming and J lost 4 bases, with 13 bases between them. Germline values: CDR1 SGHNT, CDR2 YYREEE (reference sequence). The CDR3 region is CASSLEGSGRYGYTF. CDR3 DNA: TGTGCCAGCAGCTTGGAAGGTTCAGGGCGCTATGGCTACACCTTC.

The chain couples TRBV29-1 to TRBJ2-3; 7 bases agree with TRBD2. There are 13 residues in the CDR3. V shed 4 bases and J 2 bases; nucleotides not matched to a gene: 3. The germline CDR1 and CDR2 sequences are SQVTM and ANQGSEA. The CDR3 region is CSVGEGSTDTQYF. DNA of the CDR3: TGCAGCGTTGGGGAGGGATCCACAGATACGCAGTATTTT.

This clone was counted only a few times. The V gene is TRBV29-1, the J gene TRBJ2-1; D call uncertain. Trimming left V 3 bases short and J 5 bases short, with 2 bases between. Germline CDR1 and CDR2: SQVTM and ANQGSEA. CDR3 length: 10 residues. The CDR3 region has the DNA TGCAGCGTTGATAACAATGAGCAGTTCTTC. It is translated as CSVDNNEQFF.

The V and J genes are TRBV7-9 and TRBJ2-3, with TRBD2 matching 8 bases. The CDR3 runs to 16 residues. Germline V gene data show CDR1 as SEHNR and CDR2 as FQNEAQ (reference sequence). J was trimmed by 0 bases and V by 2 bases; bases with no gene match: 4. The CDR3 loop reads CASSLSSGGSTDTQYF. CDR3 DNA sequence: TGTGCCAGCAGCTTAAGCAGCGGGGGTAGCACAGATACGCAGTATTTT.

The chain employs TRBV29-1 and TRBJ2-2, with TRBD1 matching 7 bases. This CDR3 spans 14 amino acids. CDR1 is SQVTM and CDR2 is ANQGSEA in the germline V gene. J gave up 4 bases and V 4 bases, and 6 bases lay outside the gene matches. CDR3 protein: CSVVTGEGTGELFF. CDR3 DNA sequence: TGCAGCGTTGTTACAGGGGAAGGCACCGGGGAGCTGTTTTTT.

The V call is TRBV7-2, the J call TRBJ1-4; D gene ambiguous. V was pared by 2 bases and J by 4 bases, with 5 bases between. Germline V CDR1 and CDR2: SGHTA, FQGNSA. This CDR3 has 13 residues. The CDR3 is CASSLRLNEKLFF. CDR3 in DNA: TGTGCCAGCAGCTTAAGACTTAATGAAAAACTGTTTTTT. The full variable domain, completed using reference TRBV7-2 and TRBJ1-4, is GAGVSQSPSNKVTEKGKDVELRCDPISGHTALYWYRQSLGQGLEFLIYFQGNSAPDKSGLPSDRFSAERTGGSVSTLTIQRTQQEDSAVYLCASSLRLNEKLFFGSGTQLSVL.

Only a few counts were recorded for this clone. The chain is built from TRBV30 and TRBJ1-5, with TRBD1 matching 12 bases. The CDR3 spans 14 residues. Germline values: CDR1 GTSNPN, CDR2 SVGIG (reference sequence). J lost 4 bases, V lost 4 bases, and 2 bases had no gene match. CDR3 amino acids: CAWKGQGANQPQHF. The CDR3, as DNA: TGTGCCTGGAAGGGACAGGGGGCAAATCAGCCCCAGCATTTT.

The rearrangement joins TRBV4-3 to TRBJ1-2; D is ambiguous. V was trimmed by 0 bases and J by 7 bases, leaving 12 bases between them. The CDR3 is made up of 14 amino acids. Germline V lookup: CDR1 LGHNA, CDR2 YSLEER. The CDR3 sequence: CASSQEGFGSGYTF. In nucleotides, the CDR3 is TGCGCCAGCAGCCAAGAGGGGTTCGGGAGTGGCTACACCTTC.